The rows below give T cell receptor beta chains drawn from one sample of a study of control samples from healthy donors and cancer patients. Clones were read by immunoSEQ multiplex PCR, and TCRdb kept only the in-frame ones, dropping some. The data show some 19,000 clones, 84% seen once. The sample was PBMCs. Receptor source: a man in his fifties or sixties with colorectal cancer. Both conserved end residues are part of each CDR3. Fields, in order: CDR3 protein, CDR3 DNA, J gene, V gene, D gene, clone size. D genes are given only for firm matches. Rows may omit the clone size; those that give it use once, few, many or a size class.

CDR3: CASTLGGRYGYTF
DNA: TGTGCCAGTACCCTAGGGGGTCGCTATGGCTACACCTTC
J: TRBJ1-2
V: TRBV19
D: -
size: -

CDR3: CASSLTIVGSTDTQYF
DNA: TGTGCCAGCAGCTTGACAATAGTCGGTAGTACAGATACGCAGTATTTT
J: TRBJ2-3
V: TRBV5-4
D: -
size: -

CDR3: CASSTRGETQPQHF
DNA: TGTGCCAGCAGTACTAGAGGAGAGACTCAGCCCCAGCATTTT
J: TRBJ1-5
V: TRBV6-5
D: -
size: -

CDR3: CASSQSQVGNTEAFF
DNA: TGCGCCAGCAGCCAAAGCCAAGTCGGGAACACTGAAGCTTTCTTT
J: TRBJ1-1
V: TRBV4-1
D: -
size: -

CDR3: CASGRTGGGIYGYTF
DNA: TGTGCTAGTGGTCGGACAGGGGGCGGAATCTATGGCTACACCTTC
J: TRBJ1-2
V: TRBV12-5
D: TRBD1
size: -

CDR3: CASSIRQGSMNTEAFF
DNA: TGTGCCAGTAGTATTAGGCAGGGAAGTATGAACACTGAAGCTTTCTTT
J: TRBJ1-1
V: TRBV19
D: -
size: -

CDR3: CASGTGQMSSGNTIYF
DNA: TGTGCTAGTGGAACCGGACAGATGAGCTCTGGAAACACCATATATTTT
J: TRBJ1-3
V: TRBV12-5
D: -
size: -

CDR3: CATSDPYSTDTQYF
DNA: TGTGCCACCAGTGACCCCTACAGCACAGATACGCAGTATTTT
J: TRBJ2-3
V: TRBV24-1
D: -
size: -

CDR3: CASSEFRGQSEKLFF
DNA: TGTGCCAGCAGTGAATTCCGGGGACAGTCTGAAAAACTGTTTTTT
J: TRBJ1-4
V: TRBV25-1
D: TRBD1
size: -

CDR3: CATGTGDTRGYTF
DNA: TGTGCAACTGGGACAGGCGACACTAGGGGCTACACCTTC
J: TRBJ1-2
V: TRBV2
D: TRBD1
size: -

CDR3: CASSIRQGGNTIYF
DNA: TGCGCCAGCAGCATCAGACAGGGTGGAAACACCATATATTTT
J: TRBJ1-3
V: TRBV4-1
D: TRBD1
size: -

CDR3: CASSQASVRRSSGNTIYF
DNA: TGTGCCAGCAGCCAAGCAAGCGTTCGACGGAGCTCTGGAAACACCATATATTTT
J: TRBJ1-3
V: TRBV3-1/TRBV3-2
D: -
size: -

CDR3: CASSSGRSSGNTIYF
DNA: TGTGCCAGCAGTTCTGGCAGGAGCTCTGGAAACACCATATATTTT
J: TRBJ1-3
V: TRBV27
D: -
size: -

CDR3: CSASRTGLAKNIQYF
DNA: TGCAGTGCTAGTCGGACAGGGTTAGCCAAAAACATTCAGTACTTC
J: TRBJ2-4
V: TRBV20-1
D: TRBD1
size: -

CDR3: CATSEKEDLITEAFF
DNA: TGTGCCACCAGTGAAAAGGAGGACTTGATCACTGAAGCTTTCTTT
J: TRBJ1-1
V: TRBV24-1
D: -
size: once

CDR3: CATSEADNEQFF
DNA: TGTGCCACCAGTGAAGCGGATAATGAGCAGTTCTTC
J: TRBJ2-1
V: TRBV24-1
D: -
size: once

CDR3: CASSETAGRETQYF
DNA: TGCGCCAGCAGTGAGACAGCGGGGAGAGAGACCCAGTACTTC
J: TRBJ2-5
V: TRBV10-1
D: TRBD2
size: -

CDR3: CASSWGTGVTEAFF
DNA: TGCGCCAGCAGCTGGGGGACAGGGGTGACTGAAGCTTTCTTT
J: TRBJ1-1
V: TRBV5-1
D: TRBD1
size: -

CDR3: CASSFPGEGGANVLTF
DNA: TGCGCCAGCAGCTTTCCGGGGGAGGGTGGGGCCAACGTCCTGACTTTC
J: TRBJ2-6
V: TRBV5-1
D: TRBD2
size: -

CDR3: CASSEWRPTVKNSPLHF
DNA: TGTGCCAGCAGTGAATGGCGTCCGACGGTAAAGAATTCACCCCTCCACTTT
J: TRBJ1-6
V: TRBV6-1
D: -
size: once

CDR3: CASSPRTSQNEQFF
DNA: TGTGCCAGCAGCCCGAGGACTAGCCAGAATGAGCAGTTCTTC
J: TRBJ2-1
V: TRBV9
D: TRBD2
size: -

CDR3: CASSETGERRYGYTF
DNA: TGTGCCAGCAGTGAGACAGGGGAACGACGCTATGGCTACACCTTC
J: TRBJ1-2
V: TRBV6-6
D: TRBD1
size: few

CDR3: CASSLDVGTQYF
DNA: TGCGCCAGCAGCTTGGACGTCGGTACGCAGTATTTT
J: TRBJ2-3
V: TRBV5-1
D: -
size: -

CDR3: CASSVTENQPQHF
DNA: TGTGCCAGCAGTGTGACCGAAAATCAGCCCCAGCATTTT
J: TRBJ1-5
V: TRBV2
D: -
size: -

CDR3: CASSLNAGTGSNEQFF
DNA: TGTGCCAGCAGCTTGAACGCCGGGACAGGGTCCAATGAGCAGTTCTTC
J: TRBJ2-1
V: TRBV5-4
D: TRBD1
size: -

CDR3: CASSAWSAGTEQYF
DNA: TGTGCCAGCAGCGCTTGGTCGGCGGGGACCGAGCAGTACTTC
J: TRBJ2-7
V: TRBV5-4
D: -
size: -

CDR3: CASSPGLAEAFF
DNA: TGTGCCAGCAGCCCGGGACTCGCTGAAGCTTTCTTT
J: TRBJ1-1
V: TRBV3-1/TRBV3-2
D: -
size: -

CDR3: CASSSPVLKGSSYEQYF
DNA: TGCGCCAGCAGCTCCCCCGTGTTAAAGGGCAGCTCCTACGAGCAGTACTTC
J: TRBJ2-7
V: TRBV5-1
D: -
size: -

CDR3: CSVERAGLGYGYTF
DNA: TGCAGCGTTGAAAGAGCAGGGTTGGGCTATGGCTACACCTTC
J: TRBJ1-2
V: TRBV29-1
D: -
size: -

CDR3: CASSLSQTSGGARSNEQFF
DNA: TGTGCCAGCAGTTTATCCCAGACTAGCGGGGGGGCCAGGTCCAATGAGCAGTTCTTC
J: TRBJ2-1
V: TRBV27
D: TRBD2
size: -

CDR3: CASSDPRTGGFTDTQYF
DNA: TGTGCCAGCAGTGACCCCAGGACAGGGGGATTCACAGATACGCAGTATTTT
J: TRBJ2-3
V: TRBV6-1
D: TRBD1
size: -

CDR3: CASSEGNQPQHF
DNA: TGTGCCAGCAGTGAAGGCAATCAGCCCCAGCATTTT
J: TRBJ1-5
V: TRBV2
D: -
size: -

CDR3: CASSSPADGYTF
DNA: TGTGCCAGCAGTTCCCCGGCGGATGGCTACACCTTC
J: TRBJ1-2
V: TRBV6-2/TRBV6-3
D: -
size: few

CDR3: CASSPPQGAPYEQYF
DNA: TGTGCCAGCTCACCCCCACAGGGGGCTCCCTACGAGCAGTACTTC
J: TRBJ2-7
V: TRBV18
D: TRBD1
size: -

CDR3: CASRHPSGGAYEQYF
DNA: TGTGCCAGCAGACATCCTAGCGGGGGGGCCTACGAGCAGTACTTC
J: TRBJ2-7
V: TRBV2
D: TRBD2
size: -

CDR3: CASSQDRSDYGYTF
DNA: TGTGCCAGCTCACAGGACAGGTCCGACTATGGCTACACCTTC
J: TRBJ1-2
V: TRBV18
D: TRBD1
size: -

CDR3: CASSEDAGFTEAFF
DNA: TGTGCCAGCAGTGAAGATGCAGGGTTCACTGAAGCTTTCTTT
J: TRBJ1-1
V: TRBV2
D: -
size: -

CDR3: CASPGKDGYTF
DNA: TGTGCCAGTCCAGGGAAGGATGGCTACACCTTC
J: TRBJ1-2
V: TRBV7-9
D: -
size: -

CDR3: CASSLEGAYEQYF
DNA: TGTGCCAGCAGTTTGGAGGGGGCCTACGAGCAGTACTTC
J: TRBJ2-7
V: TRBV27
D: -
size: -

CDR3: CAWSVRTSRTSTDTQYF
DNA: TGTGCCTGGAGTGTCAGGACTAGCAGAACTAGCACAGATACGCAGTATTTT
J: TRBJ2-3
V: TRBV30
D: TRBD2
size: few

CDR3: CAWRRGANYGYTF
DNA: TGTGCCTGGAGACGGGGGGCTAACTATGGCTACACCTTC
J: TRBJ1-2
V: TRBV30
D: -
size: -

CDR3: CASSLRGWNTEAFF
DNA: TGCGCCAGCAGCTTGCGGGGTTGGAACACTGAAGCTTTCTTT
J: TRBJ1-1
V: TRBV5-1
D: -
size: once

CDR3: CASSRNRDPNYGYTF
DNA: TGTGCCAGCAGTCGTAACCGGGATCCCAACTATGGCTACACCTTC
J: TRBJ1-2
V: TRBV7-2
D: -
size: -

CDR3: CASSPWTVNTEAFF
DNA: TGTGCCAGTAGCCCTTGGACGGTTAACACTGAAGCTTTCTTT
J: TRBJ1-1
V: TRBV19
D: -
size: -

CDR3: CASSIVVTGRTEAFF
DNA: TGTGCCAGTAGTATAGTTGTAACAGGGAGGACTGAAGCTTTCTTT
J: TRBJ1-1
V: TRBV19
D: -
size: once

CDR3: CASSQAQGYIQYF
DNA: TGCGCCAGCAGCCAAGCACAGGGTTACATTCAGTACTTC
J: TRBJ2-4
V: TRBV4-1
D: -
size: -

CDR3: CASSLLGTSGEETQYF
DNA: TGCGCCAGCAGCTTACTCGGGACTAGCGGGGAAGAGACCCAGTACTTC
J: TRBJ2-5
V: TRBV5-1
D: TRBD2
size: few

CDR3: CASSLSPDRGNEKLFF
DNA: TGTGCCAGCAGCTTGTCCCCGGACAGGGGTAATGAAAAACTGTTTTTT
J: TRBJ1-4
V: TRBV5-5
D: TRBD1
size: -

CDR3: CATSDFPGGATDTQYF
DNA: TGTGCCACCAGTGATTTTCCAGGGGGCGCGACAGATACGCAGTATTTT
J: TRBJ2-3
V: TRBV24-1
D: TRBD1
size: -

CDR3: CASLAGNTDTQYF
DNA: TGTGCCAGCCTGGCAGGGAACACAGATACGCAGTATTTT
J: TRBJ2-3
V: TRBV7-9
D: -
size: -

CDR3: CASGLLQTGTDEQYF
DNA: TGTGCTAGTGGTTTACTACAGACAGGTACCGACGAGCAGTACTTC
J: TRBJ2-7
V: TRBV12-5
D: -
size: -

CDR3: CASSMPRSGGGKFNEQFF
DNA: TGTGCCAGCAGCATGCCACGGAGTGGCGGGGGGAAATTCAATGAGCAGTTCTTC
J: TRBJ2-1
V: TRBV7-6
D: TRBD2
size: -

CDR3: CASSLGAKGAAFF
DNA: TGTGCCAGCAGCTTAGGGGCCAAGGGCGCGGCTTTCTTT
J: TRBJ1-1
V: TRBV7-8
D: -
size: -

CDR3: CASSDARHTIYF
DNA: TGTGCCAGCAGTGACGCCCGACACACCATATATTTT
J: TRBJ1-3
V: TRBV12-3/TRBV12-4
D: -
size: once

CDR3: CATSALRSGALYEQYF
DNA: TGTGCCACCAGCGCCCTAAGGAGCGGGGCTCTCTACGAGCAGTACTTC
J: TRBJ2-7
V: TRBV15
D: TRBD2
size: -

CDR3: CATSDTESGVQETQYF
DNA: TGTGCCACCAGTGATACGGAAAGCGGGGTCCAAGAGACCCAGTACTTC
J: TRBJ2-5
V: TRBV24-1
D: TRBD2
size: -

CDR3: CASSESGDGNTIYF
DNA: TGTGCCAGCAGTGAATCAGGGGACGGAAACACCATATATTTT
J: TRBJ1-3
V: TRBV6-1
D: -
size: -

CDR3: CASSLGVSGNTIYF
DNA: TGCGCCAGCAGCCTCGGAGTCTCTGGAAACACCATATATTTT
J: TRBJ1-3
V: TRBV5-1
D: -
size: -